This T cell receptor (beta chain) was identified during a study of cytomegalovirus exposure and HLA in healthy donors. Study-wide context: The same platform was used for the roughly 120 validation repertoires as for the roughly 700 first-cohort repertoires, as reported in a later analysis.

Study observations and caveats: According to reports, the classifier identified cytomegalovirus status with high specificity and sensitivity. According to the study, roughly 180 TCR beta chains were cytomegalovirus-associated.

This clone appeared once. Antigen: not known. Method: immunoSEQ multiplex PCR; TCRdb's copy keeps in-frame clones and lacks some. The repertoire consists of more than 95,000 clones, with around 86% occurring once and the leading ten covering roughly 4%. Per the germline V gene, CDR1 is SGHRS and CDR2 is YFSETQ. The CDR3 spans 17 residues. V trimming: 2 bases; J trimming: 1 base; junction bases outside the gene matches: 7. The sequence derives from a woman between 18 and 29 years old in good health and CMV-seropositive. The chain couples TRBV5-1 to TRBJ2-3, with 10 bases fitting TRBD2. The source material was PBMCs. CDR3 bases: TGCGCCAGCAGCTTAGGACTAGCGGCATGGGGCACAGATACGCAGTATTTT. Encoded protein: CASSLGLAAWGTDTQYF.